Each of the 28 T cell receptor beta chains below was sequenced from the same sample in a study of OX40 agonist ivuxolimab in advanced cancers. Profiling relied on immunoSEQ multiplex PCR, and the TCRdb table lists in-frame clones only, not all of them. The sample lists 66,000 or so clones; 77% were seen once. Material: CD4+ or CD8+ T cells sorted from blood, obtained in a trial of the OX40 agonist ivuxolimab. The receptors stem from an adult with an advanced solid tumor such as melanoma, head and neck, liver or kidney cancer.

The chain is built from TRBV30 and TRBJ2-1, with TRBD2 matching 10 bases. The CDR3 runs to 14 residues. With 4 bases clipped from V and 9 bases from J, the junction kept 9 bases outside the gene matches. Germline-derived CDR1 and CDR2 are GTSNPN and SVGIG (reference sequence). The CDR3 loop is CAWNGLAVGGEQFF. As DNA, the CDR3 is TGTGCCTGGAATGGACTAGCGGTAGGGGGTGAGCAGTTCTTC.

The genes are TRBV5-1 and TRBJ2-3; D not resolved. Trimming shortened V by 2 bases and J by 5 bases, and 6 bases separated the two germline ends. Germline V gives CDR1 SGHRS, CDR2 YFSETQ. This CDR3 region has 12 residues. The CDR3 sequence: CASSFAGDTQYF. CDR3 DNA: TGCGCCAGCAGCTTTGCCGGAGATACGCAGTATTTT.

This clone was counted a single time. V and J are TRBV27 and TRBJ1-6; D is undetermined. CDR3 length equals 13 residues. Trimming took off 5 bases at V and 6 bases at J, with 8 bases between the two ends. From germline, CDR1 is MNHEY and CDR2 SMNVEV (reference sequence). The CDR3 DNA sequence: TGTGCCAGCAGTCGACCGGGTAATTCACCCCTCCACTTT. This translates into CASSRPGNSPLHF.

The chain combines TRBV4-1 with TRBJ2-3, with 10 positions matching TRBD2. The germline CDR1 and CDR2 sequences are MGHRA and YSYEKL. CDR3 length: 16 amino acids. V trimming: 4 bases; J trimming: 4 bases; junction bases outside the gene matches: 8. The CDR3 nucleotides read TGCGCCAGCAGCCCCTTCCTAAGCGGGGGGGCAGATACGCAGTATTTT. This codes for CASSPFLSGGADTQYF.

V is TRBV5-1 and J is TRBJ2-6; no reliable D call. V was shortened by 0 bases and J by 3 bases, with 4 bases between the two germline ends. The CDR3 sequence is 14 residues long. CDR1 is SGHRS and CDR2 is YFSETQ in the germline V gene. CDR3 DNA sequence: TGCGCCAGCAGCTTGGAGAATGGGGCCAACGTCCTGACTTTC. It is translated as CASSLENGANVLTF.

This clone was recorded only once. V usage is TRBV5-4 and J usage is TRBJ2-1, with 9 bases aligning to TRBD1. Germline V gene sequence: CDR1 SGHNT, CDR2 YYREEE (reference sequence). The CDR3 loop spans 15 amino acids. The ends lost 4 bases at V and 0 bases at J; junction bases unmatched: 2. As DNA, the CDR3 is TGTGCCAGCAGCATGGGACAGGGCTCCTACAATGAGCAGTTCTTC. Amino acid sequence: CASSMGQGSYNEQFF.

The V gene is TRBV28, the J gene TRBJ1-5, with TRBD1 identical over 7 bases. Germline V lookup: CDR1 MDHEN, CDR2 SYDVKM. The CDR3 covers 18 residues. V shed 6 bases, J shed 3 bases, and the junction held 17 bases outside the gene matches. CDR3: CASSLGPRQGSFNQPQHF. The CDR3 nucleotides read TGTGCCAGCAGCCTAGGGCCGAGACAGGGATCTTTCAATCAGCCCCAGCATTTT.

The V and J genes are TRBV11-2 and TRBJ2-3; tentative D call: TRBD1 (6 bases). The CDR3 is 15 residues long. The germline CDR1 and CDR2 sequences are SGHAT and FQNNGV. V lost 4 bases and J 2 bases, leaving 13 bases between the germline ends. The CDR3 coding sequence is TGTGCCAGCAGCTACGAGGGGGTACCCACAGATACGCAGTATTTT. Translated: CASSYEGVPTDTQYF.

The CDR3 is CASSKRWKGETGELFF. CDR3 coding DNA: TGTGCCAGCAGCAAAAGGTGGAAAGGGGAGACCGGGGAGCTGTTTTTT. The V call is TRBV21-1, the J call TRBJ2-2. TRBV21-1 is a listed pseudogene. The CDR3 covers 16 residues.

The J gene is TRBJ1-1, the V gene TRBV18; D might be TRBD1 (5 bases). V was shortened by 0 bases and J by 5 bases, with 10 bases between the two germline ends. This CDR3 spans 14 amino acids. Germline V gene lookup returns CDR1 KGHSH and CDR2 LQKENI. In DNA form, the CDR3 reads TGTGCCAGCTCACCACCGTCGGGGCCAACTGAAGCTTTCTTT. Its protein product is CASSPPSGPTEAFF.

V and J are TRBV28 and TRBJ1-2, with no clear D. This CDR3 has 14 residues. Germline CDR1 reads MDHEN; CDR2 reads SYDVKM. V was clipped by 5 bases and J by 0 bases, with 10 bases between them. The CDR3 is CASSRPDPNYGYTF. DNA of the CDR3: TGTGCCAGCAGTAGACCGGACCCTAACTATGGCTACACCTTC.

The genes are TRBV6-5 and TRBJ2-1; possible D gene TRBD2, 5 bases. Germline V lookup: CDR1 MNHEY, CDR2 SVGAGI. CDR3 length equals 14 residues. V was shortened by 5 bases and J by 2 bases, with 10 bases between the two germline ends. The CDR3 DNA reads as TGTGCCAGCAGTCTCGAGGGAACCTACAATGAGCAGTTCTTC. As protein: CASSLEGTYNEQFF.

This clone turned up a few times. The chain links TRBV6-6 to TRBJ1-5; D is unclear. CDR1 and CDR2 (germline): MNHNY, SVGAGI (reference sequence). The CDR3 is made up of 14 amino acids. Trimming cost V 0 bases and J 4 bases, with 7 bases left between them. The CDR3 bases are TGTGCCAGCAGTTACTCGGACGCGAATCAGCCCCAGCATTTT. Its translation is CASSYSDANQPQHF.

This chain links TRBV2 with TRBJ1-1; tentative D call: TRBD1 (5 bases). The CDR3 is 14 amino acids. Germline CDR1 SNHLY, CDR2 FYNNEI. Trimming removed 3 bases from V and 2 bases from J, with 10 bases in between. The CDR3 nucleotides read TGTGCCAGCAGTGAGAGGACACTTAACACTGAAGCTTTCTTT. Protein: CASSERTLNTEAFF.

This clone showed up many times. The chain couples TRBV9 to TRBJ1-2; D gene ambiguous. Trimming removed 4 bases at V and 7 bases at J, with 11 bases between. The CDR3 totals 12 residues. Germline V gives CDR1 SGDLS, CDR2 YYNGEE. The chain's CDR3 is CASSSSSLGYTF. CDR3 nucleotide sequence: TGTGCCAGCAGCTCGTCATCCCTTGGCTACACCTTC.

This clone was seen once. The chain couples TRBV14 to TRBJ1-3; D call uncertain. The V end lost 3 bases, the J end lost 2 bases, and 11 bases lay between the germline ends. The CDR3 contains 15 residues. The V gene's germline CDR1 is SGHDN and CDR2 FVKESK. CDR3 nucleotides: TGTGCCAGCAGCCAGGCAGGCGCGACTGGAAACACCATATATTTT. It codes for CASSQAGATGNTIYF.

The V and J genes are TRBV2 and TRBJ1-4, with no clear D. This CDR3 has 13 amino acids. V shed 9 bases and J shed 0 bases, with 8 bases lying between them. The germline V gene encodes CDR1 SNHLY and CDR2 FYNNEI. In DNA, the CDR3 is TGTGCCAGTCACTTCGCAACTAATGAAAAACTGTTTTTT. Translated, it gives CASHFATNEKLFF.

This clone turned up a few times. The rearrangement joins TRBV7-8 to TRBJ1-5; D possibly corresponds to TRBD1 (6 bases). This CDR3 spans 18 amino acids. V was clipped by 1 base and J by 3 bases, with 19 bases between them. Germline-derived CDR1 and CDR2 are SGHVS and FQNEAQ. The CDR3 bases are TGTGCCAGCAGCTTAGTTTCAGGGGCGCAGACCCTCAATCAGCCCCAGCATTTT. Protein sequence: CASSLVSGAQTLNQPQHF.

To note about this clone: The same CDR3 can be traced to other DNA sequences in this sample. The rearrangement uses TRBV4-1 and TRBJ2-1; 13 bases are shared with TRBD2. Germline CDR1 and CDR2: MGHRA and YSYEKL. J gave up 8 bases and V 4 bases, and 5 bases lay outside the gene matches. This CDR3 has 15 residues. The CDR3 loop reads CASSRRTSGGDEQFF. As DNA, the CDR3 is TGCGCCAGCAGCCGAAGGACTAGCGGGGGAGATGAGCAGTTCTTC.

The chain recombines TRBV5-1 with TRBJ2-5; 14 nucleotides match TRBD2. The CDR3 has 15 amino acids. Germline V gene data show CDR1 as SGHRS and CDR2 as YFSETQ. Trimming at V came to 5 bases and at J to 5 bases, leaving 5 bases not matched to a gene. The CDR3: CASSLTSGGAETQYF. The CDR3 DNA follows: TGCGCCAGCAGTCTGACTAGCGGGGGGGCGGAGACCCAGTACTTC.

The CDR3 protein is CSGQGGNEQFF. Written as DNA, the CDR3 is TGCAGCGGACAGGGGGGGAATGAGCAGTTCTTC. This chain connects TRBV29-1 to TRBJ2-1; TRBD1 matches at 9 bases. J lost 7 bases, V lost 7 bases, and 2 bases had no gene match. CDR1 is SQVTM, CDR2 ANQGSEA, per germline. The CDR3 covers 11 residues.

The chain joins TRBV5-1 to TRBJ1-2; D gene unclear. The CDR3 extends over 12 amino acids. Trimming pared 2 bases from V and 6 bases from J, leaving 8 bases between. CDR1 SGHRS and CDR2 YFSETQ come from the germline V gene. CDR3 residues: CASSFGEDGYTF. As DNA, the CDR3 is TGCGCCAGCAGCTTTGGAGAAGATGGCTACACCTTC.

This chain uses TRBV7-9 with TRBJ2-4; 7 nucleotides line up with TRBD1. The CDR3 has 13 residues. With 1 base clipped from V and 8 bases from J, the junction kept 2 bases outside the gene matches. The germline gives CDR1 SEHNR, CDR2 FQNEAQ (reference sequence). As DNA, the CDR3 is TGTGCCAGCAGCTTAGGACAGGGACACATTCAGTACTTC. Its protein is CASSLGQGHIQYF. Full variable domain (outside the CDR3, taken from reference TRBV7-9 and TRBJ2-4): DTGVSQNPRHKITKRGQNVTFRCDPISEHNRLYWYRQTLGQGPEFLTYFQNEAQLEKSRLLSDRFSAERPKGSFSTLEIQRTEQGDSAMYLCASSLGQGHIQYFGAGTRLSVL.

V usage is TRBV5-1 and J usage is TRBJ2-2; D is unclear. Germline CDR1 and CDR2: SGHRS and YFSETQ. This CDR3 spans 16 amino acids. V was shortened by 0 bases and J by 4 bases, with 13 bases between the two germline ends. CDR3: CASSLAGTVGTGELFF. Written as DNA, the CDR3 is TGCGCCAGCAGCTTGGCCGGAACGGTAGGCACCGGGGAGCTGTTTTTT.

CDR3 in DNA: TGTGCCAGCAGCCAACAGGGGACGATGGACGAGCAGTACTTC. This gives the protein CASSQQGTMDEQYF. The gene calls are TRBV7-9 and TRBJ2-7; 7 bases line up with TRBD1. The V gene end was trimmed by 5 bases and the J gene end by 5 bases; junction bases not matched to a gene: 9. The germline gives CDR1 SEHNR, CDR2 FQNEAQ (reference sequence). CDR3 length equals 14 residues.

The V call is TRBV6-6, the J call TRBJ1-5; TRBD1 matches at 7 bases. This CDR3 has 15 residues. V dropped 0 bases and J dropped 6; count of bases not matched to a gene: 5. Germline V gene data show CDR1 as MNHNY and CDR2 as SVGAGI (reference sequence). The DNA of the CDR3 is TGTGCCAGCAGTTACTCGGCAGGGGGAATTCAGCCCCAGCATTTT. Protein product: CASSYSAGGIQPQHF.

The gene calls are TRBV7-9 and TRBJ2-5; maybe TRBD1 (6 bases). V was cut by 1 base and J by 1 base, with 13 bases left in between. This CDR3 region has 16 residues. Per the germline V gene, CDR1 is SEHNR and CDR2 is FQNEAQ (reference sequence). The CDR3 reads CASSLGEGTFQETQYF. DNA of the CDR3: TGTGCCAGCAGCTTAGGCGAGGGGACATTCCAAGAGACCCAGTACTTC.

The CDR3 is CASSSRLNTEAFF. CDR3 bases: TGTGCCAGCAGCTCGCGGCTGAACACTGAAGCTTTCTTT. The genes are TRBV7-3 and TRBJ1-1; no firm D call. The CDR3 is 13 amino acids. Looked up from germline, CDR1 is SGHTA and CDR2 is FQGTGA. V shed 4 bases and J shed 0 bases, with 6 bases lying between them.